This entry is about one TCR beta chain. The data derive from a study of blood T cell repertoires in COVID-19. About the research overall: In each case, the material was cDNA or gDNA derived from T cells, B-cell-depleted T cells, or PBMCs.

In the authors' methods: Scientists estimated how many nucleated cells there were by amplifying reference gene primers. Produced via immunoSEQ multiplex PCR; TCRdb's table is partial and in-frame only. The DNA gave D and trimming, while V, J and clone size come from that table. The sample yields approximately 230,000 clones, about 79% seen once. The germline gives CDR1 SNHLY, CDR2 FYNNEI. This CDR3 region has 13 residues. After removal of 6 bases from V and 1 base from J, the junction contained 0 bases not matched to a gene. The chain is built from TRBV2 and TRBJ2-1; TRBD1 matches 7 bases. The TCR comes from a man at least 80 years old with acute or convalescent COVID-19. The sequenced material came from peripheral blood. CDR3: CASSRGSYNEQFF. CDR3 DNA sequence: TGTGCCAGCAGCAGGGGGTCCTACAATGAGCAGTTCTTC.